This T cell receptor (beta chain) was captured by sequencing in a study of shared clonotypes between healthy human individuals. The protocol was immunoSEQ multiplex PCR, while the TCRdb copy is restricted to in-frame clones and leaves out a portion. Among some 2.1 million clones listed, 85% to 95% were seen once. A note on this clone: What it recognizes is unknown.

CD8 cells classed as naive were CD45RO-negative and positively selected for CCR7, excluding terminally differentiated effector memory CD45RA+ cells. General study findings and limits: Among non-shared clonotypes, generation probabilities were lower than among those shared by all four donors. Naive subsets, compared against memory subsets, generally had larger estimated richness values.

This CDR3 has 14 residues. V lost 2 bases and J lost 7, with 9 bases in between. The germline V gene encodes CDR1 SGHNT and CDR2 YENEEA. The source is a young man in good health. Sequencing was carried out using naive CD8+ T cells sorted from blood. The chain joins TRBV11-3 to TRBJ1-6, with a weak D call TRBD1 (5 bases). Here the CDR3 DNA reads TGTGCCAGCAGCTTATCAGGGCTAAATTCACCCCTCCACTTT. Its protein product is CASSLSGLNSPLHF. The full variable domain, completed using reference TRBV11-3 and TRBJ1-6, is EAGVVQSPRYKIIEKKQPVAFWCNPISGHNTLYWYLQNLGQGPELLIRYENEEAVDDSQLPKDRFSAERLKGVDSTLKIQPAELGDSAVYLCASSLSGLNSPLHFGNGTRLTVT.